The 4 T cell receptor beta chains below all came from one sample that was sequenced in a study of OX40 agonist ivuxolimab in advanced cancers. Libraries were built with the immunoSEQ multiplex PCR assay. TCRdb stores this immuneACCESS table with in-frame sequences only. Part of the clones is absent; in the studies checked, under half of the shortfall reflects unresolved V genes, and no reason is known for the rest. Across this sample there are under 80,000 clones, with more than 90% seen only once. Of the sample, roughly a tenth falls within the top ten clones. The sample in question was CD4+ or CD8+ T cells sorted from blood, obtained in a trial of the OX40 agonist ivuxolimab. The receptors shown here come from an adult with an advanced solid tumor such as melanoma, head and neck, liver or kidney cancer.

The CDR3 region is CASSLASNVAYF. CDR3 sequence (DNA): TGTGCCAGCAGCTTAGCAAGTAACGTGGCATACTTC. The chain links TRBV7-9 to TRBJ2-7; D gene ambiguous. Germline V CDR1 and CDR2: SEHNR, FQNEAQ (reference sequence). Trimming shortened V by 0 bases and J by 13 bases, and 13 bases separated the two germline ends. The CDR3 length is 12 residues.

V usage is TRBV9 and J usage is TRBJ2-3, with 7 bases matching TRBD2. The junction had 7 bases not matched to a gene; V was cut back by 4 bases and J by 5 bases. CDR3 size: 14 residues. CDR1 and CDR2 (germline): SGDLS, YYNGEE. The chain's CDR3 is CASSPWGGQDTQYF. As DNA, the CDR3 is TGTGCCAGCAGCCCATGGGGAGGGCAAGATACGCAGTATTTT.

This clone was seen a single time. The J gene is TRBJ2-5, the V gene TRBV10-2, with 9 bases fitting TRBD1. Germline CDR1 and CDR2: WSHSY and SAAADI. V lost 6 bases and J lost 4; bases outside the gene matches: 9. There are 15 residues in the CDR3. In nucleotides, the CDR3 is TGCGCCAGCAGCGCCAGGGGACAGGGAGCAGAGACCCAGTACTTC. The encoded protein is CASSARGQGAETQYF.

J is TRBJ1-1 and V is TRBV7-2; TRBD1 is a possible D gene (6 bases). Trimming took 6 bases from V and 4 from J, leaving 18 bases between them. Germline V lookup: CDR1 SGHTA, CDR2 FQGNSA. CDR3 size: 15 residues. CDR3 loop: CASRRGGFGSTEAFF. CDR3 sequence (DNA): TGTGCCAGCAGACGAGGGGGTTTCGGGAGCACTGAAGCTTTCTTT.